The 3 T cell receptor beta chains below come from one sample, sequenced in a study of shared clonotypes between healthy human individuals. Generated by immunoSEQ multiplex PCR, the TCRdb table keeps only in-frame clones and is missing some. The sample lists some 1.1 million clones; around 77% were seen once. The material sequenced was memory CD4+ T cells from PBMCs. Subset: CD45RA-negative fraction. These receptors came from a man between 18 and 35 years old in good health. Some clones in this sample may be carry-over from other donors' samples.

The genes are TRBV18 and TRBJ1-3; 8 bases are a match to TRBD1. The junction had 8 bases not matched to a gene; V was cut back by 4 bases and J by 0 bases. The length of the CDR3 is 17 residues. In germline, CDR1 is KGHSH, CDR2 LQKENI. In DNA, the CDR3 is TGTGCCAGCTCACTCCTAGCGACAGGGGCCTCTGGAAACACCATATATTTT. As protein: CASSLLATGASGNTIYF.

This clone was counted a single time. V gene TRBV18 combines with J gene TRBJ2-1; 8 nucleotides agree with TRBD2. Germline CDR1 KGHSH, CDR2 LQKENI. The CDR3 totals 15 residues. V dropped 0 bases and J dropped 9; count of bases not matched to a gene: 7. As DNA, the CDR3 is TGTGCCAGCTCACCACCGGGACTAGGGAGAAGTGAGCAGTTCTTC. It translates to CASSPPGLGRSEQFF.

V is TRBV4-2 and J is TRBJ1-5; no clear D. The CDR3 length is 14 residues. Trimming removed 0 bases at V and 7 bases at J, with 10 bases between. CDR1 is LGHNA and CDR2 is YNFKEQ in the germline V gene. This chain's CDR3 is CASSQESGRQPQHF. CDR3 nucleotides: TGTGCCAGCAGCCAAGAGTCCGGGAGACAGCCCCAGCATTTT.